This T cell receptor (beta chain) was found in a study of blood T cells in healthy people across ages. The study's findings and limits: Unsorted PBMCs ruled out conclusive naive versus antigen-experienced comparison. Possibly confounding the expanded clonotype changes was the fact that donor CMV status was unknown.

This CDR3 region has 15 residues. Germline assignment: CDR1 SQVTM and CDR2 ANQGSEA. V lost 0 bases, J lost 2 bases, and 11 bases lay in between. Sample donors were healthy Caucasian individuals that came from Russia, aged roughly 6 to 90. Each sample had at least 6 million PBMCs isolated. As concerns this clonotype: The antigen remains undetermined.

A J-beta primer mix and a sample-barcoded 5' primer were used in a second PCR of about 7 to 12 cycles. TCRdb ran MiXCR on the 5' RACE reads and lists one entry per CDR3 protein. The data show about 1.4 million distinct CDR3 sequences, around 55% seen once. Sequenced material: blood. The rearrangement links TRBV29-1 to TRBJ2-1; D gene uncertain. This receptor was taken from a man between 18 and 29 years old in good health. CDR3 bases: TGCAGCGTTGAAGACAGGACCGGGCCCTACAATGAGCAGTTCTTC. As protein: CSVEDRTGPYNEQFF.